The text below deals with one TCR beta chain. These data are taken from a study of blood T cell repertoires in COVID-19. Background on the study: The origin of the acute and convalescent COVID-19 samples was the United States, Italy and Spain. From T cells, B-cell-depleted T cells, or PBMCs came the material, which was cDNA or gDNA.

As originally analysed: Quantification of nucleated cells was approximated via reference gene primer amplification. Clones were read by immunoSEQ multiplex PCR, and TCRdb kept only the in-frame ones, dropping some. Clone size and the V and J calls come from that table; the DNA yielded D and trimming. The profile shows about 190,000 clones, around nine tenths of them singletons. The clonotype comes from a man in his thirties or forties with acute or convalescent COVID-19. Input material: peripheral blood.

CDR3 region: CASSLDGPGLAGEWNEQFF. In DNA, the CDR3 is TGTGCCAGCAGCTTAGATGGGCCGGGACTAGCGGGAGAGTGGAATGAGCAGTTCTTC. This rearrangement joins TRBV7-9 to TRBJ2-1; TRBD2 agrees at 14 bases. V lost 1 base, J lost 7 bases, and 12 bases stayed unmatched. The CDR3 sequence is 19 residues long. Germline CDR1 SEHNR, CDR2 FQNEAQ (reference sequence).